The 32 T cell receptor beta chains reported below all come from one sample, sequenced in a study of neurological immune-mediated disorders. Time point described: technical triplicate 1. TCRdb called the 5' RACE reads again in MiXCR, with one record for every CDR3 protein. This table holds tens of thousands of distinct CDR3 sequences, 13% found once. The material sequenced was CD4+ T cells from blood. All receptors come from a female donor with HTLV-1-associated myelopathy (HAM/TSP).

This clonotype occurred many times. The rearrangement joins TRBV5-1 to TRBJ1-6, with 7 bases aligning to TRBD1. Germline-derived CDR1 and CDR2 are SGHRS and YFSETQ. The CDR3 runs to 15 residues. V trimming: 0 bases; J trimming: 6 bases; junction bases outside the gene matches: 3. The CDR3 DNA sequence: TGCGCCAGCAGCTTGGGGACAGGACCTAATTCACCCCTCCACTTT. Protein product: CASSLGTGPNSPLHF.

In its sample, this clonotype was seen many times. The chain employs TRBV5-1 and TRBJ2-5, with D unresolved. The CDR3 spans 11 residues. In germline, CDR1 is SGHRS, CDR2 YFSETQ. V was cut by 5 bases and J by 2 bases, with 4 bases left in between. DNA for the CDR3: TGCGCCAGCAGTGAACAAGAGACCCAGTACTTC. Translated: CASSEQETQYF.

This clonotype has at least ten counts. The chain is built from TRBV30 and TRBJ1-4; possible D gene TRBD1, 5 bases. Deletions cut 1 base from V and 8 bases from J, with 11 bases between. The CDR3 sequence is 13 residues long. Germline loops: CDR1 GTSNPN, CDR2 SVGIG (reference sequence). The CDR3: CAWSGTGLEKLFF. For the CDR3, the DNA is TGTGCCTGGAGTGGAACGGGGCTGGAAAAACTGTTTTTT. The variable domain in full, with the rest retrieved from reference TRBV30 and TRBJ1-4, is SQTIHQWPATLVQPVGSPLSLECTVEGTSNPNLYWYRQAAGRGLQLLFYSVGIGQISSEVPQNLSASRPQDRQFILSSKKLLLSDSGFYLCAWSGTGLEKLFFGSGTQLSVL.

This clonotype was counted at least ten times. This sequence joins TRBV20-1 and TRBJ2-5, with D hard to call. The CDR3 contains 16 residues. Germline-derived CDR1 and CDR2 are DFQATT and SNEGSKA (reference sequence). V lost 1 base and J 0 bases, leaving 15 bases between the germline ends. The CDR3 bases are TGCAGTGCTAGAGCTTGGCAATCTTGGTACCAAGAGACCCAGTACTTC. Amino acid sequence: CSARAWQSWYQETQYF.

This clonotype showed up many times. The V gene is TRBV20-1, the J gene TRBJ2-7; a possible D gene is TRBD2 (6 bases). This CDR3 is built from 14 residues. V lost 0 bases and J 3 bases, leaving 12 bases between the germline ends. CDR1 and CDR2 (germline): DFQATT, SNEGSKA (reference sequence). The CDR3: CSAREGGLYYEQYF. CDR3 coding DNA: TGCAGTGCTAGAGAAGGAGGACTATACTACGAGCAGTACTTC.

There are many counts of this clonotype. CDR3 region: CSASRAGDAKNIQYF. The CDR3 DNA reads as TGCAGTGCTAGTCGGGCGGGAGACGCCAAAAACATTCAGTACTTC. The V and J genes are TRBV20-1 and TRBJ2-4; 7 positions match TRBD2. CDR1 and CDR2 from the germline V gene are DFQATT and SNEGSKA (reference sequence). CDR3 length equals 15 residues. V shed 3 bases, J shed 1 base, and the junction held 6 bases outside the gene matches.

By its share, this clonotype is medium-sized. The CDR3 loop reads CASIRTANTGELFF. CDR3 DNA sequence: TGTGCCAGCATCAGGACAGCTAACACCGGGGAGCTGTTTTTT. The genes are TRBV2 and TRBJ2-2, with a tentative D call TRBD1 (6 bases). CDR3 size: 14 residues. Trimming stripped 7 bases from V and 2 bases from J, with 11 bases between. CDR1 and CDR2 (germline): SNHLY, FYNNEI.

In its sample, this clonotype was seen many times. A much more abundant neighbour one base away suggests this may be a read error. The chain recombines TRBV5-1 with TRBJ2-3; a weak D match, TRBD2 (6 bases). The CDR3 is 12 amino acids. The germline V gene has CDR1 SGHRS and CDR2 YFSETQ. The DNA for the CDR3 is TGCACCAGCAGGAGGGAGACAGATACGCAGTATTTT. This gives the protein CTSRRETDTQYF.

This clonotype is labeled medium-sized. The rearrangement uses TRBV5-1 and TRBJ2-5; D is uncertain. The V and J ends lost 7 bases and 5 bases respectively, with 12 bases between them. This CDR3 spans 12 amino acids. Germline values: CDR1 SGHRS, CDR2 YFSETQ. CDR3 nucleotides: TGCGCCAGCCGACTTGGTCGGGAGACCCAGTACTTC. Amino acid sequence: CASRLGRETQYF.

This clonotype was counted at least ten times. The CDR3 nucleotides read TGTGCCAGCTCACCCAGGGACAGGGGGCCTGAAGCTTTCTTT. This encodes CASSPRDRGPEAFF. The chain recombines TRBV18 with TRBJ1-1; 12 bases align to TRBD1. The CDR3 runs to 14 residues. V shed 3 bases and J 6 bases; nucleotides not matched to a gene: 2. The germline gives CDR1 KGHSH, CDR2 LQKENI.

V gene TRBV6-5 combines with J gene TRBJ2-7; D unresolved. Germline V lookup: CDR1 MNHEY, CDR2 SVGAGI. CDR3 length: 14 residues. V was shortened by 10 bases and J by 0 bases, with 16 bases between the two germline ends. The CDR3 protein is CAISKDPSSYEQYF. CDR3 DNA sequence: TGTGCCATTAGTAAGGACCCTAGCTCCTACGAGCAGTACTTC.

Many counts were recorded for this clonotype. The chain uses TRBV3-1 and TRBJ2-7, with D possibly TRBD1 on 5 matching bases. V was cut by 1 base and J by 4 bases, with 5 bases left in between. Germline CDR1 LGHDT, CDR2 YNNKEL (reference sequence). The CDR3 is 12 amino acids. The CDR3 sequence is CASSQGQYEQYF. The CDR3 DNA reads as TGTGCCAGCAGCCAAGGACAGTACGAGCAGTACTTC.

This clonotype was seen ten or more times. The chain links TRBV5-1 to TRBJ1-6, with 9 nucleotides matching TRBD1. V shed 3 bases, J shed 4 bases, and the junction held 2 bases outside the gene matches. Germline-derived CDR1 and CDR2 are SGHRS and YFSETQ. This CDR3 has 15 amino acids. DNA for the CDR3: TGCGCCAGCAGCTGGACAGGGGAATATAATTCACCCCTCCACTTT. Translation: CASSWTGEYNSPLHF.

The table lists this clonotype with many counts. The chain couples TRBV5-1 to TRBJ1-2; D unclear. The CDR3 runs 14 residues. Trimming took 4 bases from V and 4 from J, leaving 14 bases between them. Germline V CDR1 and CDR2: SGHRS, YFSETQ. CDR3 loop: CASSEKNGVYGYTF. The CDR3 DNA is TGCGCCAGCAGCGAGAAAAACGGGGTCTATGGCTACACCTTC.

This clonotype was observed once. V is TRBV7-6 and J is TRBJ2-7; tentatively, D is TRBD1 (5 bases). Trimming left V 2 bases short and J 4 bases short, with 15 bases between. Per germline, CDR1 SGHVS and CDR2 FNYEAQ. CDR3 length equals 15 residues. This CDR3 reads CASSLSQPGAYEQYF. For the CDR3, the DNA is TGTGCCAGCAGCTTATCACAGCCTGGGGCTTACGAGCAGTACTTC.

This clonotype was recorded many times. CDR3 loop: CATSKHGGRGQFQPQHF. The CDR3 region has the DNA TGTGCCACCAGCAAACACGGGGGAAGGGGGCAATTTCAGCCCCAGCATTTT. This sequence joins TRBV15 and TRBJ1-5; 7 positions match TRBD1. Trimming at V came to 4 bases and at J to 6 bases, leaving 15 bases not matched to a gene. The CDR3 is 17 amino acids. The germline V gene encodes CDR1 LNHNV and CDR2 YYDKDF (reference sequence).

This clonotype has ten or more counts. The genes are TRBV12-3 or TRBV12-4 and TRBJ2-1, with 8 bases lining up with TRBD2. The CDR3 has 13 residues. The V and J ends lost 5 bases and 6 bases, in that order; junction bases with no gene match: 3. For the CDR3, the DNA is TGTGCCAGCAGTCCCGGGACTAGCAATGAGCAGTTCTTC. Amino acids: CASSPGTSNEQFF.

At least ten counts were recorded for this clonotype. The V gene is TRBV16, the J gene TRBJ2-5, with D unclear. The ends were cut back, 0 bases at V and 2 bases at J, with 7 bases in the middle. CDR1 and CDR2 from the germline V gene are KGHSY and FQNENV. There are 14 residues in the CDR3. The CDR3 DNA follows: TGTGCCAGCAGCCAATCCACAGTGCAAGAGACCCAGTACTTC. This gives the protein CASSQSTVQETQYF.

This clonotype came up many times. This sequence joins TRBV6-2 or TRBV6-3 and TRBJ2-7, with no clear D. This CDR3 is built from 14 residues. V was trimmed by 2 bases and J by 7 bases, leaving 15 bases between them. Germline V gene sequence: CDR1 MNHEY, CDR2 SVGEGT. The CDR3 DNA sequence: TGTGCCAGCAGTTACCCCAATAGGTTCTTGGAGCAGTACTTC. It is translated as CASSYPNRFLEQYF.

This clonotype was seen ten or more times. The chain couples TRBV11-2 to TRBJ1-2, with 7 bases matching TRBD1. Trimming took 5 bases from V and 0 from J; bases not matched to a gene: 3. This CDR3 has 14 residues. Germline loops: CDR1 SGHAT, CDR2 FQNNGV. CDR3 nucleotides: TGTGCCAGCAGCCGAGGGACAGCTAACTATGGCTACACCTTC. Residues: CASSRGTANYGYTF.

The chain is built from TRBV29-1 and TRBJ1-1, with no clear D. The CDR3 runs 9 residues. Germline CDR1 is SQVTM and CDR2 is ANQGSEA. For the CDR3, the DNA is TGCGTTGCTGACACTGAAGCTTTCTTT. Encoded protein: CVADTEAFF.

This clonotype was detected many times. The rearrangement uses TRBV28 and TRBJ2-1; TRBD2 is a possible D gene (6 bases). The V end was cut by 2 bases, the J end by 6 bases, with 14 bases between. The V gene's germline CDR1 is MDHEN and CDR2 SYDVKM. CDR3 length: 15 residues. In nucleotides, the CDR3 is TGTGCCAGCAGTTTACCGGGAGACTCTGCCAATGAGCAGTTCTTC. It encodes CASSLPGDSANEQFF.

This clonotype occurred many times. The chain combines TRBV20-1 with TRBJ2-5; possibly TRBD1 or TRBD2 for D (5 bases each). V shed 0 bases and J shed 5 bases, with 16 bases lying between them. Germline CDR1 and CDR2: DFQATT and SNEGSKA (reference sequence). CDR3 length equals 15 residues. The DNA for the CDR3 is TGCAGTGCTAGAGATCTAGGGGACCTTTGGGAGACCCAGTACTTC. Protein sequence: CSARDLGDLWETQYF.

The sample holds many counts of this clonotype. In nucleotides, the CDR3 is TGCAGTGCTAGCCTGGACCAGCGGCGTGGGGTATACTTC. It is translated as CSASLDQRRGVYF. The rearrangement uses TRBV20-1 and TRBJ2-7; perhaps TRBD2 as D (5 bases). This CDR3 is built from 13 residues. Trimming took 3 bases from V and 13 from J, leaving 22 bases between them. Germline V gives CDR1 DFQATT, CDR2 SNEGSKA (reference sequence).

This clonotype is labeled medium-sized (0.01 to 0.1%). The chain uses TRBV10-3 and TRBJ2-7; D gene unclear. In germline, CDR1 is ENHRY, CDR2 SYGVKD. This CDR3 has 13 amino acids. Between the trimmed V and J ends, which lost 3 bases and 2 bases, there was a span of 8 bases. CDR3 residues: CAISDPMTYEQYF. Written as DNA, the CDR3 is TGTGCCATCAGTGACCCCATGACCTACGAGCAGTACTTC.

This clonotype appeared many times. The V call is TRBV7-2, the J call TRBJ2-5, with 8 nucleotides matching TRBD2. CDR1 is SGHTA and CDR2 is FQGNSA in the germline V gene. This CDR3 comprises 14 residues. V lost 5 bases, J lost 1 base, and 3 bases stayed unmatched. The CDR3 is CASSPAGAQETQYF. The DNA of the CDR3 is TGTGCCAGCAGCCCAGCGGGGGCCCAAGAGACCCAGTACTTC.

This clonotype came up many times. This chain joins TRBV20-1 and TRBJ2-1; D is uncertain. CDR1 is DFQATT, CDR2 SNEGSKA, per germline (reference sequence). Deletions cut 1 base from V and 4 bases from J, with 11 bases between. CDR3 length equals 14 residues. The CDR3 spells CSARVNSMYNEQFF. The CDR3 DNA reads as TGCAGTGCTAGAGTAAACTCTATGTACAATGAGCAGTTCTTC.

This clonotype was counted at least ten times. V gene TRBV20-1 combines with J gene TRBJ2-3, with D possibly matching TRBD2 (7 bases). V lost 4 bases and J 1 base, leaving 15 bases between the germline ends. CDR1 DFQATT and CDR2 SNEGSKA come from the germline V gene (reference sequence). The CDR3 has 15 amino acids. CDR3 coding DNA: TGCAGTGCTATCTGGCGCGGGGGCCGCACAGATACGCAGTATTTT. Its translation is CSAIWRGGRTDTQYF.

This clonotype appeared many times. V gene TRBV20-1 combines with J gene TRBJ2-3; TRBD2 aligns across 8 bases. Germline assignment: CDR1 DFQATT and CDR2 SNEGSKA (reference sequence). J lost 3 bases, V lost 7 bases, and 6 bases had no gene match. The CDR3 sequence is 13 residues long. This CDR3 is CSVAGRVTDTQYF. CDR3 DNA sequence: TGCAGTGTAGCGGGGAGGGTTACAGATACGCAGTATTTT.

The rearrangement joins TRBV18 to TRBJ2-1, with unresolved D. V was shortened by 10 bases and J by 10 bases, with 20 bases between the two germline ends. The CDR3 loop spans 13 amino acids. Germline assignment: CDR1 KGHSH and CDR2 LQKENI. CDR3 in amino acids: CANSPLSRSEQFF. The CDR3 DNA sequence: TGTGCCAATTCACCGCTTTCCCGGAGCGAGCAGTTCTTC.

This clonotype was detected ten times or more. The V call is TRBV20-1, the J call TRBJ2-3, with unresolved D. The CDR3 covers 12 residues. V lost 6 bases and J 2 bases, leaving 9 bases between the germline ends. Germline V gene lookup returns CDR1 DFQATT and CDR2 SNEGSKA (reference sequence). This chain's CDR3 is CSAPRITDTQYF. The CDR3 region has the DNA TGCAGTGCGCCTAGGATCACAGATACGCAGTATTTT.

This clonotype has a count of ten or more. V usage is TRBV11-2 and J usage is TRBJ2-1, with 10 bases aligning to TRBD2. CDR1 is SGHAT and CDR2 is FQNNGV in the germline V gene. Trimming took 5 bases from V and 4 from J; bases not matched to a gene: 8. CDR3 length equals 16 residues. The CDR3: CASSARLAGIYNEQFF. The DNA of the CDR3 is TGTGCCAGCAGCGCCCGACTAGCGGGTATATACAATGAGCAGTTCTTC. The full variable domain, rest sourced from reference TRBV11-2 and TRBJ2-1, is EAGVAQSPRYKIIEKRQSVAFWCNPISGHATLYWYQQILGQGPKLLIQFQNNGVVDDSQLPKDRFSAERLKGVDSTLKIQPAKLEDSAVYLCASSARLAGIYNEQFFGPGTRLTVL.